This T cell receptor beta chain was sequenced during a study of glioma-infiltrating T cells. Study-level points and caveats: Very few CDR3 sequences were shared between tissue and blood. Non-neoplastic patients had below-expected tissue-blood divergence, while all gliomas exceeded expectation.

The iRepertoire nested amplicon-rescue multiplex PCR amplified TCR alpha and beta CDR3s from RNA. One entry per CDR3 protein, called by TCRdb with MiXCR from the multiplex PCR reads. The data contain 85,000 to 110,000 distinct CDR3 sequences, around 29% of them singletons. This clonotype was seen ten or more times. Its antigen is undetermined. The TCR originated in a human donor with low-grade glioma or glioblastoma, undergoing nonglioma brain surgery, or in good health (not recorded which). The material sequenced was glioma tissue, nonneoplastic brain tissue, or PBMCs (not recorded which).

CDR3 sequence (DNA): TGCAGTGCCAGAACGCCTGAGTTGGGCAATGAGCAGTTCTTC. Residues: CSARTPELGNEQFF. The V gene is TRBV20-1, the J gene TRBJ2-1; the D is unclear. The CDR3 extends over 14 amino acids. The germline V and J ends were trimmed by 6 bases and 6 bases, with 18 bases remaining between them. In germline, CDR1 is DFQATT, CDR2 SNEGSKA (reference sequence).